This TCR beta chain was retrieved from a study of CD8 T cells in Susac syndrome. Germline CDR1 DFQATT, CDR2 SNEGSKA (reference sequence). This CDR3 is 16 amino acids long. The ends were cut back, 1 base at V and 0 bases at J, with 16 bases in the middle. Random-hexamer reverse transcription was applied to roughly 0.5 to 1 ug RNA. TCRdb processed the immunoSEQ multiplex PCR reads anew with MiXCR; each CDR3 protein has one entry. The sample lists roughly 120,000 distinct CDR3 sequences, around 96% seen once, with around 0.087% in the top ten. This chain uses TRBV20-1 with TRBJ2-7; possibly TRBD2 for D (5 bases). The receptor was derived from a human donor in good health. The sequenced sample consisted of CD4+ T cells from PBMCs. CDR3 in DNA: TGCAGTGCTAGAGGTATGGGCGGGCGCAGCTCCTACGAGCAGTACTTC. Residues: CSARGMGGRSSYEQYF.